This T cell receptor (beta chain) is from a study of T cells in Graves' hyperthyroidism and ophthalmopathy. On the study more broadly: The initial diagnosis was the point when peripheral blood was collected, ahead of any treatment.

PBMCs were collected from an approximately 10 ml volume of fresh peripheral blood. Researchers took RNA transcripts and amplified the TCR beta CDR3 regions from them. Initially, a first-round RT-PCR of the TCR CDR3 employed the HTBI primer set. TCRdb reprocessed the multiplex PCR reads via MiXCR and lists one record per CDR3 protein. The sample has 550,000 to 850,000 distinct CDR3 sequences, around a sixth seen once. This clonotype has a count of ten or more. The CDR3 contains 14 residues. Trimming removed 1 base from V and 8 bases from J, with 12 bases in between. Germline V gene lookup returns CDR1 SGHAT and CDR2 FQNNGV.

The chain joins TRBV11-2 to TRBJ2-1; D may be TRBD1 (5 bases). The TCR was taken from a woman aged 50 to 60 with Graves' hyperthyroidism that later progressed to Graves' ophthalmopathy. The sample taken for sequencing was blood. The CDR3 DNA is TGTGCCAGCAGCTTAGGAACGGGCAGGGATGAGCAGTTCTTC. It yields the protein CASSLGTGRDEQFF.